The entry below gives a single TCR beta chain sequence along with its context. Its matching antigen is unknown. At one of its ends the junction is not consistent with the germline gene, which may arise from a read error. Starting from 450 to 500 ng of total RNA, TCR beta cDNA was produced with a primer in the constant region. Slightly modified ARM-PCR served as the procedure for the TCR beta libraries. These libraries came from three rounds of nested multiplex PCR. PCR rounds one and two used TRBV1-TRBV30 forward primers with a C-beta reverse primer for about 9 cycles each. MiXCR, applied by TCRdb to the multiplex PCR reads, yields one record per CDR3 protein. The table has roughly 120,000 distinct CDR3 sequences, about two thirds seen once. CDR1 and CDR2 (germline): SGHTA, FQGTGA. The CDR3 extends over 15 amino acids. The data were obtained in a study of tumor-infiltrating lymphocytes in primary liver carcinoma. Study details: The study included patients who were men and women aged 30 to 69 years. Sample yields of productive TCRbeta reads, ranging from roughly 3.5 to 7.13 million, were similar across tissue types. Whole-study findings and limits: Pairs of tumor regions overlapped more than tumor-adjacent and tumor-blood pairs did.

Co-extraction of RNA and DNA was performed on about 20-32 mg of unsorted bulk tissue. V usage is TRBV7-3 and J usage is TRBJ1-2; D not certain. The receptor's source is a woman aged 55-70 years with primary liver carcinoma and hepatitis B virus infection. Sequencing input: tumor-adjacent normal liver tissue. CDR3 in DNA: TGTACCAGCTGCTTAGGAGGTGGCACCGACTATGGCTACACCTTC. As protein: CTSCLGGGTDYGYTF.